Below, 20 T cell receptor beta chains from the same sample are listed, as sequenced in a study of T cells in Graves' hyperthyroidism and ophthalmopathy. TCR beta CDR3 sequences were amplified from RNA transcripts. RT-PCR in the first round (using the HTBI primer set) targeted the TCR CDR3. TCRdb reanalysed the multiplex PCR reads using MiXCR and keeps one entry per CDR3 protein. The repertoire includes around 300,000 distinct CDR3 sequences, less than 30% of them detected once, and about 30% sits in the top ten. Sequencing was done on a sample of blood. The source is a man aged 35 to 55 with Graves' hyperthyroidism that later progressed to Graves' ophthalmopathy.

The chain employs TRBV6-2 or TRBV6-3 and TRBJ2-5; 8 nucleotides match TRBD1. With V trimmed by 4 bases and J by 0 bases, 7 bases remained unmatched. Germline V gene sequence: CDR1 MNHEY, CDR2 SVGEGT. CDR3 size: 16 residues. CDR3 residues: CASSFPGQDYQETQYF. CDR3 sequence (DNA): TGTGCCAGCAGTTTCCCGGGACAGGACTACCAAGAGACCCAGTACTTC.

This chain links TRBV9 with TRBJ2-7; 9 bases agree with TRBD2. Germline V CDR1 and CDR2: SGDLS, YYNGEE. V shed 0 bases and J 3 bases; nucleotides not matched to a gene: 4. CDR3 length: 15 amino acids. In DNA form, the CDR3 reads TGTGCCAGCAGCGTAGCATCAGCGGGAGGCTACGAGCAGTACTTC. Translated, it gives CASSVASAGGYEQYF.

The rearrangement joins TRBV20-1 to TRBJ2-5; D call uncertain. This CDR3 has 11 residues. Trimming shortened V by 6 bases and J by 1 base, and 6 bases separated the two germline ends. Germline CDR1 reads DFQATT; CDR2 reads SNEGSKA (reference sequence). CDR3 residues: CSAQAQETQYF. The CDR3 DNA sequence: TGCAGTGCCCAGGCCCAAGAGACCCAGTACTTC.

This clonotype was picked up many times. This chain joins TRBV6-5 and TRBJ2-1, with TRBD2 matching over 7 bases. The CDR3 covers 17 residues. V gave up 0 bases and J gave up 5 bases; unmatched junction bases: 10. Germline CDR1 MNHEY, CDR2 SVGAGI. The CDR3 here is CASSYSIWGGKNNEQFF. CDR3 DNA sequence: TGTGCCAGCAGTTACTCAATTTGGGGGGGAAAGAACAATGAGCAGTTCTTC.

The genes are TRBV6-2 or TRBV6-3 and TRBJ2-7, with TRBD2 as a possible D gene (6 bases). The CDR3 has 16 residues. With 2 bases removed from V and 5 bases from J, the gap between germline ends came to 19 bases. CDR1 is MNHEY and CDR2 is SVGEGT in the germline V gene. This CDR3 reads CASSYIRAGRSHEQYF. CDR3 nucleotides: TGTGCCAGCAGTTACATCCGGGCAGGGAGGTCCCACGAGCAGTACTTC.

The chain joins TRBV12-3 or TRBV12-4 to TRBJ1-2, with a tentative D call TRBD1 (5 bases). The CDR3 runs to 12 residues. The V end was cut by 10 bases, the J end by 3 bases, with 12 bases between. In DNA form, the CDR3 reads TGTGCCACCGCCGGGGGGGACTATGGCTACACCTTC. Encoded protein: CATAGGDYGYTF.

This clonotype occurred a few times. The chain links TRBV3-1 to TRBJ2-2, with D possibly matching TRBD2 (6 bases). Trimming left V 3 bases short and J 0 bases short, with 14 bases between. The length of the CDR3 is 17 residues. Germline CDR1 and CDR2: LGHDT and YNNKEL (reference sequence). In nucleotides, the CDR3 is TGTGCCAGCAGCCAGTGGATCGGGACTTCGAACACCGGGGAGCTGTTTTTT. The encoded protein is CASSQWIGTSNTGELFF.

This rearrangement joins TRBV28 to TRBJ1-1, with 8 nucleotides matching TRBD1. Losses at the gene ends were 6 bases for V and 5 bases for J; bases not matched to a gene: 5. Germline V gene lookup returns CDR1 MDHEN and CDR2 SYDVKM. The CDR3 loop spans 13 amino acids. This CDR3 reads CASSPGGRTEAFF. CDR3 in DNA: TGTGCCAGCAGCCCAGGGGGCCGGACTGAAGCTTTCTTT.

This clonotype was found many times. The chain is built from TRBV24-1 and TRBJ1-1, with 7 bases matching TRBD1. CDR3 size: 13 residues. V shed 3 bases, J shed 7 bases, and the junction held 4 bases outside the gene matches. From germline, CDR1 is KGHDR and CDR2 SFDVKD. The CDR3 DNA reads TGTGCCACCAGTGATCTGGGGACAGATGAAGCTTTCTTT. Encoded protein: CATSDLGTDEAFF.

This clonotype was recorded many times. The V call is TRBV7-2, the J call TRBJ2-5, with 10 bases matching TRBD2. The J segment lost 4 bases and the V segment lost 6 bases, leaving 2 bases of the junction unmatched. The CDR3 runs 13 residues. CDR1 is SGHTA, CDR2 FQGNSA, per germline. Here the CDR3 reads CASRPSGRETQYF. The CDR3, as DNA: TGTGCCAGCAGACCTAGCGGGAGAGAGACCCAGTACTTC.

This clonotype was found many times. The chain joins TRBV5-1 to TRBJ2-7, with TRBD2 as a possible D gene (6 bases). V was shortened by 1 base and J by 3 bases, with 8 bases between the two germline ends. Germline CDR1 SGHRS, CDR2 YFSETQ. The CDR3 is made up of 13 amino acids. CDR3 sequence reads: CASSLTSLYEQYF. Written as DNA, the CDR3 is TGCGCCAGCAGCTTGACTAGCCTCTACGAGCAGTACTTC.

This clonotype was seen at least ten times. The chain uses TRBV12-3 or TRBV12-4 and TRBJ2-5; D ambiguous. This CDR3 has 14 residues. V lost 2 bases and J lost 5, with 12 bases in between. The CDR3 DNA follows: TGTGCCAGCAGTTTATATGGAGCCGAGGAGACCCAGTACTTC. It codes for CASSLYGAEETQYF.

This clonotype was detected only a few times. The V and J genes are TRBV20-1 and TRBJ2-7; 10 nucleotides agree with TRBD2. CDR3 length: 15 amino acids. J was trimmed by 4 bases and V by 6 bases; bases with no gene match: 12. Germline loops: CDR1 DFQATT, CDR2 SNEGSKA (reference sequence). CDR3 residues: CSASGLSGRSYEQYF. The CDR3 nucleotides read TGCAGTGCGTCGGGGCTTAGCGGGAGGTCTTACGAGCAGTACTTC.

The sample holds many counts of this clonotype. The genes are TRBV30 and TRBJ1-3; D might be TRBD1 (5 bases). The CDR3 runs 13 residues. Per germline, CDR1 GTSNPN and CDR2 SVGIG (reference sequence). Trimming shortened V by 1 base and J by 4 bases, and 8 bases separated the two germline ends. The CDR3 sequence is CAWSAGSGNTIYF. CDR3 nucleotides: TGTGCCTGGAGTGCAGGGAGCGGAAACACCATATATTTT.

To note about this clonotype: Since a much larger clone is just one base distant, this may be a read error. The conserved phenylalanine or tryptophan is not found at the CDR3 terminus, so this likely reflects a read error. This chain connects TRBV28 to TRBJ2-7; D is uncertain. This CDR3 has 14 amino acids. Trimming took off 6 bases at V and 1 base at J, with 13 bases between the two ends. CDR1 and CDR2 from the germline V gene are MDHEN and SYDVKM. CDR3 DNA: TGTGCCAGCAGCGCCCTGGGCCCTTCCTACGAGCAGTACTTA. The encoded protein is CASSALGPSYEQYL.

The V and J genes are TRBV20-1 and TRBJ2-5; 11 bases fit TRBD2. The length of the CDR3 is 13 residues. Trimming cost V 5 bases and J 7 bases; bases outside gene matches: 6. In germline, CDR1 is DFQATT, CDR2 SNEGSKA (reference sequence). DNA for the CDR3: TGCAGTGCTCCGTCCGGACTAGCGGGGACCCAGTACTTC. Protein: CSAPSGLAGTQYF.

This clonotype was seen many times. This chain links TRBV19 with TRBJ2-2; 9 bases map to TRBD2. Germline CDR1 reads LNHDA; CDR2 reads SQIVND (reference sequence). This CDR3 is 19 amino acids long. The trim removed 8 bases at V and 5 bases at J, leaving 21 bases unmatched. DNA for the CDR3: TGTGCCAGTGCGATCATCAAGGGCGGGAGGGCCGTGAGAACCGGGGAGCTGTTTTTT. It codes for CASAIIKGGRAVRTGELFF.

This clonotype was recorded only once. This rearrangement joins TRBV12-3 or TRBV12-4 to TRBJ2-7, with D uncertain. The CDR3 covers 13 residues. Deletions cut 2 bases from V and 3 bases from J, with 8 bases between. CDR3 sequence: CASSLSGHYEQYF. The CDR3 DNA reads TGTGCCAGCAGTTTATCCGGGCACTACGAGCAGTACTTC.

This clonotype was detected ten times or more. The chain joins TRBV19 to TRBJ2-7, with 7 bases identical to TRBD1. The V and J ends lost 4 bases and 1 base, in that order; junction bases with no gene match: 7. Germline-derived CDR1 and CDR2 are LNHDA and SQIVND (reference sequence). The CDR3 totals 15 residues. The CDR3 loop reads CASSTAGDSSYEQYF. CDR3 nucleotides: TGTGCCAGTAGTACAGCAGGGGACAGTTCCTACGAGCAGTACTTC.

This chain connects TRBV29-1 to TRBJ2-7; 11 bases agree with TRBD2. This CDR3 region has 13 residues. Germline CDR1 is SQVTM and CDR2 is ANQGSEA. Trimming at V came to 4 bases and at J to 4 bases, leaving 3 bases not matched to a gene. The DNA for the CDR3 is TGCAGCGTTGGTGGGACTAGCGGTTACGAGCAGTACTTC. Encoded protein: CSVGGTSGYEQYF.